This T cell receptor beta chain was profiled in a study of T cell changes during pregnancy in multiple sclerosis (dated by TCRdb to about 2019). In terms of the full investigation: Changes in the T cell repertoire over the course of pregnancy were examined in this study in women with multiple sclerosis.

Trimming takes 4 bases from V and 4 bases from J, and the germline ends sit 10 bases apart. Inclusive of the bounding cysteine and phenylalanine, the CDR3 is 13 residues long. CDR3 DNA is the only sequence kept; it has 39 bases, read in frame from the first base. The germline V gene encodes CDR1 GTSNPN and CDR2 SVGIG (reference sequence). Library method: the immunoSEQ multiplex PCR assay. As stored in TCRdb, this immuneACCESS dataset retains in-frame rearrangements with V and J assigned. A fraction of the clones does not appear; measured against another copy, unresolved V genes explain less than half of the discrepancy, and the remainder lacks a known reason. The sample table shows 55,000 to 80,000 clones, and approximately 94% are seen once. The ten most abundant clones make up 0.58% of the sample. A note on this clone: The target of this receptor is not known. It has no much larger one-base neighbor in the sample; base qualities were not kept.

This clonotype originated in a female donor with multiple sclerosis, enrolled in a pregnancy study. The chain is assembled from TRBV30 and TRBJ2-2; the D gene is possibly TRBD1, with 6 bases matching. The sequenced sample was peripheral blood, obtained in the third trimester of pregnancy. The nucleotide sequence is given as TGTGCCTGGACCGGACAGCTCACCGGGGAGCTGTTTTTT. Translated, it gives CAWTGQLTGELFF.